Listed here are 20 T cell receptor beta chains from one sample, sequenced in a study of T cell responses to AZD1222 COVID-19 vaccine. Sequencing used immunoSEQ multiplex PCR; TCRdb keeps in-frame clones, though not all of them. Of some 60,000 clones listed, 80% to 90% were seen once; the top ten hold less than 8.5%. The sequencing here drew on peripheral blood, taken 28 days after the second AZD1222 dose. Every receptor here comes from an adult who received the AZD1222 COVID-19 vaccine.

The chain combines TRBV10-3 with TRBJ1-2, with TRBD1 matching 7 bases. V shed 3 bases, J shed 0 bases, and the junction held 4 bases outside the gene matches. Germline V lookup: CDR1 ENHRY, CDR2 SYGVKD. CDR3 length equals 15 residues. The CDR3 nucleotides are TGTGCCATCAGTGAAGGACAGGAGCCTAACTATGGCTACACCTTC. This codes for CAISEGQEPNYGYTF.

Sample share makes this clone medium-sized. This chain uses TRBV19 with TRBJ2-1; D not resolved. The CDR3 spans 14 residues. Per germline, CDR1 LNHDA and CDR2 SQIVND (reference sequence). Trimming stripped 6 bases from V and 0 bases from J, with 9 bases between. In nucleotides, the CDR3 is TGTGCCAGTAGGGGTCCTGGCTCCTACAATGAGCAGTTCTTC. Protein sequence: CASRGPGSYNEQFF.

The rearrangement uses TRBV6-6 and TRBJ2-7, with 9 bases lining up with TRBD1. Trimming cost V 6 bases and J 6 bases; bases outside gene matches: 12. CDR1 is MNHNY, CDR2 SVGAGI, per germline (reference sequence). The CDR3 has 15 residues. The CDR3 bases are TGTGCCAGCAGCCCATTAAGACAGGGGGGTGGCGAGCAGTACTTC. It translates to CASSPLRQGGGEQYF.

This chain links TRBV6-4 with TRBJ2-6; D perhaps matches TRBD2 (6 bases). The V end was cut by 3 bases, the J end by 1 base, with 7 bases between. Germline V lookup: CDR1 MRHNA, CDR2 SNTAGT. The CDR3 spans 15 residues. The CDR3 loop is CASSDGGSGANVLTF. CDR3 in DNA: TGTGCCAGCAGTGATGGGGGGTCTGGGGCCAACGTCCTGACTTTC.

The J gene is TRBJ1-6, the V gene TRBV20-1; D might be TRBD1 (6 bases). This CDR3 contains 11 residues. V dropped 6 bases and J dropped 10 bases, with 10 bases sitting between them. Germline-derived CDR1 and CDR2 are DFQATT and SNEGSKA (reference sequence). The CDR3 sequence is CSARGGSPLHF. The CDR3 bases are TGCAGTGCGAGGGGGGGGTCACCCCTCCACTTT.

The rearrangement links TRBV30 to TRBJ1-4, with D possibly TRBD1 on 6 matching bases. Trimming pared 0 bases from V and 10 bases from J, leaving 15 bases between. Per the germline V gene, CDR1 is GTSNPN and CDR2 is SVGIG (reference sequence). The CDR3 is 14 amino acids. CDR3 DNA: TGTGCCTGGAGTGTATCAGGGGTTCATGGAAAACTGTTTTTT. Translated: CAWSVSGVHGKLFF.

V is TRBV5-1 and J is TRBJ1-5, with D possibly TRBD1 on 6 matching bases. Looked up from germline, CDR1 is SGHRS and CDR2 is YFSETQ. The CDR3 is 15 amino acids. V was trimmed by 1 base and J by 7 bases, leaving 15 bases between them. The DNA for the CDR3 is TGCGCCAGCAGCTTGACGGCAGGGGTTTACCAGCCCCAGCATTTT. Translated, it gives CASSLTAGVYQPQHF.

A single count supports this clone. The gene calls are TRBV19 and TRBJ1-4; D gene ambiguous. The V gene's germline CDR1 is LNHDA and CDR2 SQIVND (reference sequence). The V gene lost 5 bases and the J gene lost 12 bases, with 10 bases spanning the gap. The CDR3 length is 11 residues. The CDR3 DNA sequence: TGTGCCAGTAGTTTCCGTTTGGAACTGTTTTTT. This sequence encodes CASSFRLELFF.

The chain uses TRBV6-5 and TRBJ2-7; 7 bases fit TRBD1. V was clipped by 2 bases and J by 3 bases; unmatched bases: 4. This CDR3 region has 14 residues. The germline CDR1 and CDR2 sequences are MNHEY and SVGAGI. The CDR3, as DNA: TGTGCCAGCAGTTACAAGTCAGGGGGCTACGAGCAGTACTTC. This gives the protein CASSYKSGGYEQYF.

This clone is medium-sized within its sample. The chain recombines TRBV5-1 with TRBJ2-7; D ambiguous. Germline V gene lookup returns CDR1 SGHRS and CDR2 YFSETQ. V was shortened by 0 bases and J by 6 bases, with 10 bases between the two germline ends. The CDR3 consists of 13 residues. CDR3 nucleotide sequence: TGCGCCAGCAGCTTGGCGAGGCAGACCGAGCAGTACTTC. It is translated as CASSLARQTEQYF. Looking up the rest from reference TRBV5-1 and TRBJ2-7 gives the full variable domain: KAGVTQTPRYLIKTRGQQVTLSCSPISGHRSVSWYQQTPGQGLQFLFEYFSETQRNKGNFPGRFSGRQFSNSRSEMNVSTLELGDSALYLCASSLARQTEQYFGPGTRLTVT.

This sequence joins TRBV28 and TRBJ2-3; D not resolved. The CDR3 consists of 15 residues. V was trimmed by 3 bases and J by 6 bases, leaving 16 bases between them. Germline V gene lookup returns CDR1 MDHEN and CDR2 SYDVKM. The CDR3: CASSLPGPQRDTQYF. DNA of the CDR3: TGTGCCAGCAGTTTGCCGGGCCCCCAACGGGATACGCAGTATTTT.

The chain links TRBV7-2 to TRBJ1-1; the D is unclear. Germline values: CDR1 SGHTA, CDR2 FQGNSA. CDR3 length equals 14 residues. V was shortened by 2 bases and J by 11 bases, with 18 bases between the two germline ends. CDR3 in amino acids: CASSLRRAAQEAFF. Here the CDR3 DNA reads TGTGCCAGCAGCTTAAGGAGGGCAGCTCAGGAGGCTTTCTTT. The complete variable domain, with remaining parts taken from reference TRBV7-2 and TRBJ1-1, reads GAGVSQSPSNKVTEKGKDVELRCDPISGHTALYWYRQSLGQGLEFLIYFQGNSAPDKSGLPSDRFSAERTGGSVSTLTIQRTQQEDSAVYLCASSLRRAAQEAFFGQGTRLTVV.

J is TRBJ2-7 and V is TRBV6-1; 7 bases agree with TRBD2. Germline V gene sequence: CDR1 MNHNS, CDR2 SASEGT. The CDR3 has 20 residues. V gave up 0 bases and J gave up 0 bases; unmatched junction bases: 17. The CDR3 region has the DNA TGTGCCAGCAGTGAAGCGATGTCACGCGGGAGAAGGGGTTTCTCCTACGAGCAGTACTTC. Translating it yields CASSEAMSRGRRGFSYEQYF.

The chain carries TRBV19 and TRBJ1-5; TRBD1 is a possible D gene (6 bases). CDR1 LNHDA and CDR2 SQIVND come from the germline V gene (reference sequence). Between the trimmed V and J ends, which lost 10 bases and 6 bases, there was a span of 22 bases. The CDR3 totals 15 residues. DNA of the CDR3: TGTGCCACAAATCAAAGGGGGGGTACGGGTCAGCCCCAGCATTTT. Translation gives CATNQRGGTGQPQHF.

V and J are TRBV6-2 or TRBV6-3 and TRBJ2-1, with 7 bases aligning to TRBD1. The CDR3 sequence is 14 residues long. Trimming cost V 6 bases and J 7 bases; bases outside gene matches: 9. CDR1 and CDR2 from the germline V gene are MNHEY and SVGEGT. CDR3 amino acids: CASSEPGQWNEQFF. The CDR3 nucleotides read TGTGCCAGCAGCGAACCGGGACAGTGGAATGAGCAGTTCTTC.

In this sample, this clone turned up once. This rearrangement joins TRBV3-1 (or the pseudogene TRBV3-2) to TRBJ1-2; possibly TRBD1 for D (5 bases). The CDR3 is 14 amino acids. CDR1 and CDR2 (germline): LGHDT, YNNKEL (reference sequence). Between the trimmed V and J ends, which lost 5 bases and 2 bases, there was a span of 12 bases. CDR3 nucleotide sequence: TGTGCCAGCAGCGGACGGGACGGAAACTATGGCTACACCTTC. Amino acids: CASSGRDGNYGYTF.

J is TRBJ2-7 and V is TRBV29-1, with D perhaps TRBD1 (6 bases). The germline V and J ends were trimmed by 6 bases and 0 bases, with 18 bases remaining between them. CDR1 SQVTM and CDR2 ANQGSEA come from the germline V gene. This CDR3 spans 15 amino acids. CDR3 region: CSVSPRQESSYEQYF. The CDR3 DNA follows: TGCAGCGTGAGCCCCCGACAGGAAAGCTCCTACGAGCAGTACTTC.

For this clone: Other DNA sequences within the sample encode an identical CDR3. The chain uses TRBV28 and TRBJ2-5; 7 nucleotides match TRBD2. CDR3 length: 12 amino acids. J was trimmed by 5 bases and V by 3 bases; bases with no gene match: 0. In germline, CDR1 is MDHEN, CDR2 SYDVKM. CDR3 bases: TGTGCCAGCAGTTTGCGGGGGGAGACCCAGTACTTC. Amino acid sequence: CASSLRGETQYF.

This clone was counted a few times. This rearrangement joins TRBV7-2 to TRBJ2-1; 11 bases are shared with TRBD2. Germline CDR1 is SGHTA and CDR2 is FQGNSA. The V and J ends lost 5 bases and 8 bases, in that order; junction bases with no gene match: 8. The CDR3 is made up of 15 amino acids. The chain's CDR3 is CASSLTSGSIYEQFF. The CDR3 region has the DNA TGTGCCAGCAGCCTTACTAGCGGGAGTATTTATGAGCAGTTCTTC.

V and J are TRBV5-1 and TRBJ2-1; tentatively, D is TRBD1 (6 bases). The CDR3 loop spans 12 amino acids. V was pared by 2 bases and J by 15 bases, with 15 bases between. Per germline, CDR1 SGHRS and CDR2 YFSETQ. The CDR3 DNA reads as TGCGCCAGCAGCTTTCAGGGGCGACCCCCGTTCTTC. It yields the protein CASSFQGRPPFF.